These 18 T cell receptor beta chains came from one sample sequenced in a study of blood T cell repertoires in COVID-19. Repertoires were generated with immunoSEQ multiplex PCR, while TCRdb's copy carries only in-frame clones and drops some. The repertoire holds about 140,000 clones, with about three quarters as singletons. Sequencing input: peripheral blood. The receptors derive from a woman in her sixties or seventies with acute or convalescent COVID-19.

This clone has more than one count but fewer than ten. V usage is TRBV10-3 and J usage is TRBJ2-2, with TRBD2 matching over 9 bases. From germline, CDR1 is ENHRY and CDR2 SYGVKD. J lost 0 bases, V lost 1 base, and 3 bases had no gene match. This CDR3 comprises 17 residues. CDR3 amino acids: CAISELPSGTNTGELFF. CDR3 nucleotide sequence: TGTGCCATCAGTGAGTTACCTAGCGGGACGAACACCGGGGAGCTGTTTTTT.

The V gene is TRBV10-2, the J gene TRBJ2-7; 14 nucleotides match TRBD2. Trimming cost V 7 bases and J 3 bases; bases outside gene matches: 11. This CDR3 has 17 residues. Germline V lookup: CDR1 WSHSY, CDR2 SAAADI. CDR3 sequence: CASTEGLAGGPFYEQYF. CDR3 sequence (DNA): TGCGCCAGCACCGAAGGACTAGCGGGAGGACCGTTCTACGAGCAGTACTTC.

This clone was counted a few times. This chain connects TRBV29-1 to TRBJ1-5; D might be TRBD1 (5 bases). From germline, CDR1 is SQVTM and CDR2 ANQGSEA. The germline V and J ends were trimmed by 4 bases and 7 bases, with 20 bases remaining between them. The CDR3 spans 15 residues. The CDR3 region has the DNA TGCAGCGTTGCGCACGGATGGGGCGGTGGACAGCCCCAGCATTTT. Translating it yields CSVAHGWGGGQPQHF.

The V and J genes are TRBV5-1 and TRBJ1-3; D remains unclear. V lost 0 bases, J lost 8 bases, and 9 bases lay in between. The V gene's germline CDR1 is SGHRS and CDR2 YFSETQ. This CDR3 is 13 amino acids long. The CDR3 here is CASSLGGADTIYF. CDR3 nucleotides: TGCGCCAGCAGCTTGGGGGGAGCGGACACCATATATTTT.

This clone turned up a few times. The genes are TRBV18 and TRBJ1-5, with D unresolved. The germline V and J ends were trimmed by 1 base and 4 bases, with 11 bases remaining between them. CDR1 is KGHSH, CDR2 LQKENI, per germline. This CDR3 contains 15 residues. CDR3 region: CASSPRTGANQPQHF. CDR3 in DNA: TGTGCCAGCTCACCACGAACGGGAGCAAATCAGCCCCAGCATTTT. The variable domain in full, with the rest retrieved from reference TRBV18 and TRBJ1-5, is NAGVMQNPRHLVRRRGQEARLRCSPMKGHSHVYWYRQLPEEGLKFMVYLQKENIIDESGMPKERFSAEFPKEGPSILRIQQVVRGDSAAYFCASSPRTGANQPQHFGDGTRLSIL.

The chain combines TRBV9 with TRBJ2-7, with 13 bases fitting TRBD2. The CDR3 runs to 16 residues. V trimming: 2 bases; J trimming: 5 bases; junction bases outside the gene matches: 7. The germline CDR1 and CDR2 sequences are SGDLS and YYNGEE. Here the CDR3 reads CASSVRGLAGENEQYF. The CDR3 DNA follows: TGTGCCAGCAGCGTTAGAGGACTAGCGGGAGAGAACGAGCAGTACTTC.

CDR3 nucleotide sequence: TGTGCCAGCAGCCCTATAGGGGGTAGAAGCACAGATACGCAGTATTTT. Protein: CASSPIGGRSTDTQYF. This rearrangement joins TRBV5-8 to TRBJ2-3, with a possible D match to TRBD1 (6 bases). Germline CDR1 and CDR2: SGHTS and YDEGEE. Trimming pared 4 bases from V and 0 bases from J, leaving 15 bases between. The CDR3 runs 16 residues.

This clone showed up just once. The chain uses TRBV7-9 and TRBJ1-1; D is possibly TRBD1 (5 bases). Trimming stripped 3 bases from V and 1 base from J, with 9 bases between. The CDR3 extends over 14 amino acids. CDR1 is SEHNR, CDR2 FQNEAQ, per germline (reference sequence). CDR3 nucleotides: TGTGCCAGCAGCTTGGTGGGGGGGAACACTGAAGCTTTCTTT. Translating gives CASSLVGGNTEAFF.

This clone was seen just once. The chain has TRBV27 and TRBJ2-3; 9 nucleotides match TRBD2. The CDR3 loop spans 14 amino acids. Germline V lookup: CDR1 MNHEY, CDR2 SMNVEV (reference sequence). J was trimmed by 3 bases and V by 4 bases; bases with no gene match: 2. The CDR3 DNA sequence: TGTGCCAGCAGTTCTAGCGGGAATACAGATACGCAGTATTTT. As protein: CASSSSGNTDTQYF.

CDR3 in amino acids: CASSQDTGGTQETQYF. Here the CDR3 DNA reads TGTGCCAGCAGCCAAGATACGGGGGGTACTCAAGAGACCCAGTACTTC. V usage is TRBV3-1 (or the pseudogene TRBV3-2) and J usage is TRBJ2-5, with 7 bases that match TRBD2. After removal of 0 bases from V and 2 bases from J, the junction contained 6 bases not matched to a gene. CDR3 size: 16 residues. Germline CDR1 LGHDT, CDR2 YNNKEL (reference sequence).

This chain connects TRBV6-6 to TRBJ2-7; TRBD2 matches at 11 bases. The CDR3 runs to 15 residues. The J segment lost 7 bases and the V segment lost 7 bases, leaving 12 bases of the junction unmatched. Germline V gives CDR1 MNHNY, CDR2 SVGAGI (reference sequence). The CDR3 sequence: CASTSGSGRAREQYF. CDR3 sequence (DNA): TGTGCCAGCACTAGTGGTAGCGGGAGGGCCCGGGAGCAGTACTTC.

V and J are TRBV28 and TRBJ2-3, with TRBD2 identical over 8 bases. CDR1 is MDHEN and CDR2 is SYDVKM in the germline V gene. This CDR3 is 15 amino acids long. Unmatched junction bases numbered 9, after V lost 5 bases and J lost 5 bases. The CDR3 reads CASSDSGKLRDTQYF. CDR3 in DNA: TGTGCCAGCAGTGATAGCGGGAAGTTGAGAGATACGCAGTATTTT.

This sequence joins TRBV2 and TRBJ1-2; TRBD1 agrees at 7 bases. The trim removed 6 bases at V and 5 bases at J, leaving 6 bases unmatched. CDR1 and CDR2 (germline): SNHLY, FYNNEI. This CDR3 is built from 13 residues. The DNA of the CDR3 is TGTGCCAGCAGAGGGACAGCAGGATATGGCTACACCTTC. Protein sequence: CASRGTAGYGYTF.

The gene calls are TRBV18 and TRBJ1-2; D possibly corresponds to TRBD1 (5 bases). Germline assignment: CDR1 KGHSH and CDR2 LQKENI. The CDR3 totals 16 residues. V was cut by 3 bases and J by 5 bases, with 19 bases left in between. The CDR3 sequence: CASSPGQIPGWYGYTF. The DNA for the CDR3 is TGTGCCAGCTCACCGGGCCAGATTCCAGGGTGGTATGGCTACACCTTC.

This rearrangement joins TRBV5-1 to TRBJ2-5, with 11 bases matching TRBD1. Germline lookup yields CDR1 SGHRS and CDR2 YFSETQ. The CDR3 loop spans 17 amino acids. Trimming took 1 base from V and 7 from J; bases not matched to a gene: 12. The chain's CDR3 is CASSLSAGTGGFGTQYF. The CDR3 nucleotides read TGCGCCAGCAGCTTGTCTGCCGGGACAGGGGGATTTGGGACCCAGTACTTC.

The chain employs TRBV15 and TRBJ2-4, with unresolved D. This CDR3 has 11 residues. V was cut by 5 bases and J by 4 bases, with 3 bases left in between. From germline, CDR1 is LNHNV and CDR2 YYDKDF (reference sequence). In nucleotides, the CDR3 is TGTGCCACCAGCGCGAAAAACATTCAGTACTTC. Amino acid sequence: CATSAKNIQYF.

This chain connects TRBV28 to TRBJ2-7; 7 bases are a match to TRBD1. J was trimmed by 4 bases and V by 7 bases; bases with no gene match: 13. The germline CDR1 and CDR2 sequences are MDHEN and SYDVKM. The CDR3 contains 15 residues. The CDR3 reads CASNTPGQSPYEQYF. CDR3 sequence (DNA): TGTGCCAGCAATACCCCGGGACAGTCCCCTTACGAGCAGTACTTC.

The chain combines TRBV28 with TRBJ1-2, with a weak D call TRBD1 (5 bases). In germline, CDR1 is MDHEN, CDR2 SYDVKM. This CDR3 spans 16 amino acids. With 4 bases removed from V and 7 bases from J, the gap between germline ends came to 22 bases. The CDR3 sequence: CASSSSRLGGGFGYTF. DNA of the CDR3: TGTGCCAGCAGTTCATCCCGACTGGGCGGGGGGTTTGGCTACACCTTC.